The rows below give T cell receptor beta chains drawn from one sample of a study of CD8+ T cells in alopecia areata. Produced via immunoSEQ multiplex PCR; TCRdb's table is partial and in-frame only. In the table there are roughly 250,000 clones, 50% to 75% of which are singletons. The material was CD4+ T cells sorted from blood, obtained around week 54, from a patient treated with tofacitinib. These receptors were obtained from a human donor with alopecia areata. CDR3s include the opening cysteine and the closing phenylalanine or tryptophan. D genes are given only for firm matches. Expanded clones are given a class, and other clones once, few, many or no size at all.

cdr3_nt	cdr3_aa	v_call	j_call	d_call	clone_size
TGTGCCAGCAGCTTAAGTGGCTACCGAGAGACCCAGTACTTC	CASSLSGYRETQYF	TRBV7-3	TRBJ2-5	-	few
TGTGCCAGCAATTCAATGGGGCTGGGCGAGCAGTACTTC	CASNSMGLGEQYF	TRBV6-5	TRBJ2-7	-	once
TGTGCCTGGGCTTCGTGGAGGGGGAGGACTGAAGCTTTCTTT	CAWASWRGRTEAFF	TRBV30	TRBJ1-1	-	few
TGTGCCAGCAGTGACGCAGGGACCCAGTACTTC	CASSDAGTQYF	TRBV28	TRBJ2-5	-	-
TGTGCCAGCAGCTTCCTTACGAATCGGGTCAATGAGCAGTTCTTC	CASSFLTNRVNEQFF	TRBV5-6	TRBJ2-1	-	-
TGCGCCAGCAGCCAACGGTCCGAAAAACTGTTTTTT	CASSQRSEKLFF	TRBV4-1	TRBJ1-4	-	-
TGTGCCAGCAGCGGACTAAATGAGCAGTTCTTC	CASSGLNEQFF	TRBV7-9	TRBJ2-1	-	few
TGTGCCAGTAGTATACGGTCGTCGACTTACGAGCAGTACTTC	CASSIRSSTYEQYF	TRBV19	TRBJ2-7	-	-
TGTGCCAGCAGCTTATCCTCGGGTAGCGGTAACAATGAGCAGTTCTTC	CASSLSSGSGNNEQFF	TRBV7-2	TRBJ2-1	-	-
TGCGCCAGCAGCTTTCAGTGGGCAGATACGCAGTATTTT	CASSFQWADTQYF	TRBV5-1	TRBJ2-3	-	few
TGCGCCAGCAGCCAAGATCCGTTATATGGCTACACCTTC	CASSQDPLYGYTF	TRBV4-3	TRBJ1-2	-	-
TGCGCCAGCAGCTCCGGGACAGGGGGATTCACCGGGGAGCTGTTTTTT	CASSSGTGGFTGELFF	TRBV5-1	TRBJ2-2	TRBD1	-
TGTGCCAGCAGTTACAGAACAGGGGATGGGTATGGCTACACCTTC	CASSYRTGDGYGYTF	TRBV6-6	TRBJ1-2	TRBD1	-